This TCR beta chain was found in a study of immune evolution from preneoplasia to lung adenocarcinoma. CDR1 and CDR2 (germline): MDHEN, SYDVKM. With 7 bases clipped from V and 0 bases from J, the junction kept 8 bases outside the gene matches. This CDR3 region has 16 residues. Produced via immunoSEQ multiplex PCR; TCRdb's table is partial and in-frame only. Seen here are 35,000 to 40,000 clones, 74% observed once, and the top ten hold 6% to 7%. This chain joins TRBV28 and TRBJ2-7, with TRBD2 matching 11 bases. The TCR comes from a person between 55 and 69 years old with lung adenocarcinoma. Sequenced material: FFPE invasive lung adenocarcinoma tissue. CDR3 sequence reads: CASTSRTSGSSYEQYF. Here the CDR3 DNA reads TGTGCCAGCACCTCACGCACTAGCGGGAGCTCCTACGAGCAGTACTTC.